This TCR beta chain was captured in a study of T cells in Graves' hyperthyroidism and ophthalmopathy. Study conclusions and caveats: Most thyroid clonotypes expanded above 0.001 were also detected in blood.

Amplification targeted TCR beta CDR3 regions from RNA transcripts. First-round RT-PCR targeting the TCR CDR3 was performed with the HTBI primer set. One entry per CDR3 protein results from TCRdb running MiXCR on the multiplex PCR reads. The sample shows approximately 430,000 distinct CDR3 sequences, over 12% of them seen only once. Germline V gene data show CDR1 as GTSNPN and CDR2 as SVGIG (reference sequence). The CDR3 spans 12 residues. V was pared by 5 bases and J by 2 bases, with 9 bases between. This clonotype was recorded many times. Its antigen is not identified. This clonotype originated in a man aged 18 to 35 with Graves' ophthalmopathy. Sequencing was done on a sample of blood. The V and J genes are TRBV30 and TRBJ1-1; D unclear. As DNA, the CDR3 is TGTGCCTGGCAGCCAGCCAACACTGAAGCTTTCTTT. The encoded protein is CAWQPANTEAFF.